The TCR beta chain under discussion was sequenced for a study of OX40 agonist ivuxolimab in advanced cancers. Study-level results: Among the lowest peripheral clonal expansion occurred in 0.1-3.0 mg/kg partial responders. With doses of 0.1 to 3.0 mg/kg, CD4+ and CD8+ blood T cells had undergone clonal expansion by week 6. CD8+ T cells (on average) carried more expanded clones than CD4+ T cells.

Comment on this clone: Its specificity is not known.

Trimming removed 4 bases from V and 1 base from J, with 7 bases in between. CDR3 length equals 13 residues. Per germline, CDR1 WNHNN and CDR2 SYGVQD (reference sequence). Sequencing used immunoSEQ multiplex PCR; TCRdb keeps in-frame clones, though not all of them. The data contain about 35,000 clones, 76% of them singletons. The source is an adult with an advanced solid tumor such as melanoma, head and neck, liver or kidney cancer. Sequencing used CD4+ or CD8+ T cells sorted from blood, obtained in a trial of the OX40 agonist ivuxolimab. The chain is built from TRBV10-1 and TRBJ1-1; no clear D gene. The CDR3 DNA reads as TGCGCCAGCAGTGGTAACCGGAACACTGAAGCTTTCTTT. Its translation: CASSGNRNTEAFF.